This T cell receptor beta chain was sequenced during a study of regulatory T cells in long-lasting Graves disease. As to time point: newly diagnosed GD, antithyroid drugs for less than 3 months. Researchers made the TCR library from RNA that was extracted from PBMCs. Libraries of TCR beta came from iRepertoire HTBI primers plus Arm-PCR of CDR3 regions. TCRdb passed the multiplex PCR reads through MiXCR, listing each CDR3 protein once. The table includes approximately 440,000 distinct CDR3 sequences, 15% to 20% detected once. This clonotype came up many times. The V gene lost 5 bases and the J gene lost 3 bases, with 13 bases spanning the gap. The CDR3 runs 14 residues. Looked up from germline, CDR1 is MDHEN and CDR2 is SYDVKM. This sample also belongs to another study, concerning T cells in Graves' hyperthyroidism and ophthalmopathy.

Sequenced material: peripheral blood mononuclear cells (PBMCs), taken at new diagnosis, from a patient treated with antithyroid drugs. The rearrangement joins TRBV28 to TRBJ1-2, with D uncertain. The TCR comes from a man aged 35 to 55 with Graves disease. CDR3 DNA sequence: TGTGCCAGCAGTCTACCCTCAAACCACTATGGCTACACCTTC. Amino acid sequence: CASSLPSNHYGYTF.